This T cell receptor (beta chain) appears in the sequencing data of a study of PD-1 blockade in mismatch repair-deficient tumors. Study overall: Patients had fewer than 15 mismatch repair-deficient cancer types and were previously treated and progressing.

Indicated time point: roughly ten-day in vitro stimulation with candidate neoantigen peptide 6. An identically run culture lacking peptide was the fold-change baseline. Study-level points and caveats: 140 or so unique blood TCRs came from expansion to three of seven peptides.

Trimming took 0 bases from V and 7 from J, leaving 16 bases between them. Per the germline V gene, CDR1 is SGHTA and CDR2 is FQGNSA. The CDR3 spans 16 residues. Clones were read by immunoSEQ multiplex PCR, and TCRdb kept only the in-frame ones, dropping some. The sample consists of some 14,000 clones, roughly 86% of them appearing once. Note on this clone: Its antigen is still unknown.

The chain employs TRBV7-2 and TRBJ1-5; a possible D gene is TRBD1 (5 bases). The receptor's source is an adult with mismatch repair-deficient cancer. The material was cells cultured in vitro, obtained from a patient treated with pembrolizumab. CDR3 sequence reads: CASSLAGGMVKQPQHF. As DNA, the CDR3 is TGTGCCAGCAGCTTAGCGGGGGGGATGGTCAAACAGCCCCAGCATTTT.